Presented here are 28 T cell receptor beta chains from one specimen sequenced in a study of CD8 T cells in Susac syndrome (dated by TCRdb to about 2019). The method was the immunoSEQ multiplex PCR assay. RNA was extracted using the RNeasy kit, and roughly 0.5 to 1 ug of the RNA was reverse transcribed with random hexamers. TCRdb ran its own pipeline on the public reads, namely fastp trimming at Q25 and MiXCR clone calling, and kept in-frame beta chains. Rows matching on CDR3 protein sequence are summarized as one entry with the most common DNA and genes. This sample is represented by 150,000 to 190,000 distinct CDR3 sequences; about 94% of them were singletons. The top ten clonotypes cover roughly 0.2% of the sample. Sequenced: CD8+ T cells from PBMCs. The receptors shown here come from a human donor with multiple sclerosis.

The chain links TRBV4-3 to TRBJ1-5; tentative D call: TRBD1 (6 bases). Germline CDR1 and CDR2: LGHNA and YSLEER. Trimming took off 6 bases at V and 7 bases at J, with 13 bases between the two ends. The length of the CDR3 is 13 residues. The CDR3 coding sequence is TGCGCCAGCAGTCAACAGGGTGGACAGCCCCAGCATTTT. Residues: CASSQQGGQPQHF.

The chain combines TRBV3-1 with TRBJ2-7; D might be TRBD2 (6 bases). The germline CDR1 and CDR2 sequences are LGHDT and YNNKEL (reference sequence). The CDR3 totals 14 residues. Between the trimmed V and J ends, which lost 2 bases and 1 base, there was a span of 9 bases. CDR3: CASSQWRESYEQYF. Written as DNA, the CDR3 is TGTGCCAGCAGCCAATGGCGGGAATCCTACGAGCAGTACTTC.

The table lists this clonotype with a count of one. The gene calls are TRBV7-8 and TRBJ2-1; 8 bases agree with TRBD2. The CDR3 totals 15 residues. Germline V CDR1 and CDR2: SGHVS, FQNEAQ. Trimming cost V 8 bases and J 6 bases; bases outside gene matches: 12. The DNA for the CDR3 is TGTGCCAGCGTCAGCTCCTCCGGGACTAGCAATGAGCAGTTCTTC. It codes for CASVSSSGTSNEQFF.

The CDR3, as DNA: TGTGCCAGCAGCGGGCGGGTCGCGGCCTATGGCTACACCTTC. Protein product: CASSGRVAAYGYTF. This chain links TRBV3-1 with TRBJ1-2; no definite D call. CDR1 is LGHDT, CDR2 YNNKEL, per germline (reference sequence). The CDR3 loop spans 14 amino acids. Trimming left V 5 bases short and J 4 bases short, with 14 bases between.

The rearrangement joins TRBV9 to TRBJ1-2, with D possibly being TRBD1 (5 bases). Trimming took 4 bases from V and 7 from J, leaving 23 bases between them. CDR1 is SGDLS, CDR2 YYNGEE, per germline. The CDR3 contains 16 residues. The CDR3 bases are TGTGCCAGCAGCTCAAGTTTCCGGGACCCTCAGGGTGGCTACACCTTC. This encodes CASSSSFRDPQGGYTF.

V is TRBV9 and J is TRBJ2-2; D tentatively fits TRBD1 or TRBD2 (6 bases each). The CDR3 covers 14 residues. V shed 3 bases and J shed 6 bases, with 12 bases lying between them. CDR1 is SGDLS, CDR2 YYNGEE, per germline. CDR3 in amino acids: CASSGSGGPGELFF. In DNA, the CDR3 is TGTGCCAGCAGCGGGTCTGGGGGGCCCGGGGAGCTGTTTTTT.

This chain links TRBV5-1 with TRBJ2-1, with D unclear. Germline CDR1 is SGHRS and CDR2 is YFSETQ. The CDR3 is 11 residues long. The germline V and J ends were trimmed by 0 bases and 9 bases, with 4 bases remaining between them. DNA of the CDR3: TGCGCCAGCAGCTTGGATGGTGAGCAGTTCTTC. Its translation: CASSLDGEQFF.

V usage is TRBV7-9 and J usage is TRBJ2-7; a weak D match, TRBD1 (6 bases). Trimming stripped 4 bases from V and 6 bases from J, with 16 bases between. This CDR3 region has 14 residues. CDR1 and CDR2 from the germline V gene are SEHNR and FQNEAQ (reference sequence). The CDR3 DNA reads as TGTGCCAGCAGCTCACAGGGATCCGTCGGCGAGCAGTACTTC. Translating it yields CASSSQGSVGEQYF.

This chain uses TRBV20-1 with TRBJ1-2; a weak D match, TRBD1 (5 bases). In germline, CDR1 is DFQATT, CDR2 SNEGSKA (reference sequence). V was clipped by 0 bases and J by 4 bases, with 12 bases between them. The CDR3 sequence is 14 residues long. CDR3 sequence reads: CSARDVSGTYGYTF. The CDR3, as DNA: TGCAGTGCTAGAGATGTCTCCGGGACCTATGGCTACACCTTC.

Only a few counts were recorded for this clonotype. The rearrangement uses TRBV11-2 and TRBJ1-1; 9 nucleotides line up with TRBD1. Germline CDR1 SGHAT, CDR2 FQNNGV. Trimming at V came to 3 bases and at J to 6 bases, leaving 2 bases not matched to a gene. The CDR3 runs to 13 residues. The CDR3 bases are TGTGCCAGCAGCTTGGGGACAGGGTCTGAAGCTTTCTTT. Amino acid sequence: CASSLGTGSEAFF.

This chain uses TRBV9 with TRBJ2-3; 15 bases are shared with TRBD2. Germline V gene data show CDR1 as SGDLS and CDR2 as YYNGEE. The V segment lost 3 bases and the J segment 9 bases; nucleotides outside the gene matches: 2. The CDR3 extends over 14 amino acids. The CDR3 here is CASSGGLAGGTQYF. CDR3 coding DNA: TGTGCCAGCAGCGGGGGACTAGCGGGGGGCACGCAGTATTTT.

This rearrangement joins TRBV29-1 to TRBJ2-1; perhaps TRBD2 as D (5 bases). There are 15 residues in the CDR3. Germline V gene lookup returns CDR1 SQVTM and CDR2 ANQGSEA. The V end was cut by 4 bases, the J end by 3 bases, with 16 bases between. This CDR3 reads CSVVTGVDIYNEQFF. The CDR3 nucleotides read TGCAGCGTTGTCACCGGGGTCGATATCTACAATGAGCAGTTCTTC.

The gene calls are TRBV2 and TRBJ2-7; TRBD2 agrees at 10 bases. The CDR3 covers 14 residues. V shed 7 bases, J shed 4 bases, and the junction held 7 bases outside the gene matches. Germline V gene lookup returns CDR1 SNHLY and CDR2 FYNNEI. The CDR3 DNA is TGTGCCAGCAATCAGCGGGGGGGAGCGTACGAGCAGTACTTC. Its translation: CASNQRGGAYEQYF.

The chain recombines TRBV29-1 with TRBJ2-7; the D gene is possibly TRBD1 (5 bases). With 4 bases removed from V and 6 bases from J, the gap between germline ends came to 10 bases. CDR1 SQVTM and CDR2 ANQGSEA come from the germline V gene. CDR3 length: 11 residues. CDR3 loop: CSVGRGREQYF. The CDR3, as DNA: TGCAGCGTTGGAAGGGGCCGCGAGCAGTACTTC.

The chain is built from TRBV13 and TRBJ2-1; TRBD1 matches 8 bases. The CDR3 loop spans 15 amino acids. Germline lookup yields CDR1 PRHDT and CDR2 FYEKMQ (reference sequence). The V segment lost 1 base and the J segment 2 bases; nucleotides outside the gene matches: 1. CDR3 residues: CASSLEQGAYNEQFF. DNA of the CDR3: TGTGCCAGCAGCTTAGAACAGGGGGCCTACAATGAGCAGTTCTTC.

The CDR3 DNA is TGTGCCTGGAGTGTCCGGGGGGCCGCCTACGAGCAGTACTTC. Protein: CAWSVRGAAYEQYF. This rearrangement joins TRBV30 to TRBJ2-7; perhaps TRBD2 as D (7 bases). This CDR3 comprises 14 residues. Germline V gene sequence: CDR1 GTSNPN, CDR2 SVGIG (reference sequence). Trimming took 0 bases from V and 2 from J, leaving 11 bases between them.

The chain couples TRBV14 to TRBJ2-7, with 8 nucleotides matching TRBD1. The V segment lost 3 bases and the J segment 3 bases; nucleotides outside the gene matches: 7. Per germline, CDR1 SGHDN and CDR2 FVKESK. This CDR3 has 15 amino acids. The chain's CDR3 is CASSHPRQGYYEQYF. The DNA for the CDR3 is TGTGCCAGCAGCCACCCCAGACAGGGGTACTACGAGCAGTACTTC.

V is TRBV9 and J is TRBJ1-6; no clear D. CDR1 is SGDLS and CDR2 is YYNGEE in the germline V gene. The CDR3 has 14 amino acids. V was pared by 2 bases and J by 9 bases, with 12 bases between. CDR3 region: CASSVGGLGSPLHF. CDR3 sequence (DNA): TGTGCCAGCAGCGTGGGAGGGCTGGGTTCACCCCTCCACTTT.

J is TRBJ2-3 and V is TRBV27; D not resolved. Trimming stripped 8 bases from V and 5 bases from J, with 20 bases between. The CDR3 length is 15 residues. In germline, CDR1 is MNHEY, CDR2 SMNVEV (reference sequence). CDR3 loop: CASLRRGIVRDTQYF. The DNA for the CDR3 is TGTGCCAGCCTCCGGCGTGGGATCGTCAGAGATACGCAGTATTTT.

The rearrangement links TRBV12-5 to TRBJ2-7; no definite D call. Trimming cost V 1 base and J 0 bases, with 13 bases left between them. The V gene's germline CDR1 is LGHNT and CDR2 FRNRAP. The CDR3 is 16 residues long. The CDR3 DNA reads TGTGCTAGTGGTTTGGACCAGTCCGGGTTCTCCTACGAGCAGTACTTC. Amino acids: CASGLDQSGFSYEQYF.

This clonotype occurred once. The chain uses TRBV28 and TRBJ2-7; D is perhaps TRBD1 (5 bases). Per the germline V gene, CDR1 is MDHEN and CDR2 is SYDVKM. Trimming shortened V by 3 bases and J by 6 bases, and 18 bases separated the two germline ends. The CDR3 has 15 amino acids. The chain's CDR3 is CASSFPRQGQVEQYF. The CDR3 nucleotides read TGTGCCAGCAGTTTCCCCCGCCAGGGTCAGGTCGAGCAGTACTTC.

The chain couples TRBV7-6 to TRBJ2-7, with TRBD2 matching over 14 bases. The CDR3 length is 19 residues. V trimming: 5 bases; J trimming: 2 bases; junction bases outside the gene matches: 14. Germline CDR1 SGHVS, CDR2 FNYEAQ. The CDR3, as DNA: TGTGCCAGCAGCCCCATGACTAGCGGGGGGGCCTTTCTTACCTACGAGCAGTACTTC. Amino acids: CASSPMTSGGAFLTYEQYF.

This clonotype was observed once. The rearrangement links TRBV6-5 to TRBJ1-1; D is perhaps TRBD1 (5 bases). Germline V gene lookup returns CDR1 MNHEY and CDR2 SVGAGI. V gave up 2 bases and J gave up 5 bases, with 12 bases separating them. The CDR3 is 14 residues long. The CDR3 reads CASSYAGEGTEAFF. CDR3 bases: TGTGCCAGCAGTTACGCGGGGGAAGGGACTGAAGCTTTCTTT.

The chain links TRBV13 to TRBJ2-5; no reliable D call. Germline CDR1 is PRHDT and CDR2 is FYEKMQ (reference sequence). V was cut by 5 bases and J by 0 bases, with 16 bases left in between. The CDR3 loop spans 16 amino acids. The CDR3 nucleotides read TGTGCCAGCAGCGGCGGCCTTAAGAGTAACCAAGAGACCCAGTACTTC. It encodes CASSGGLKSNQETQYF. Complete variable domain (other parts from reference TRBV13 and TRBJ2-5): AAGVIQSPRHLIKEKRETATLKCYPIPRHDTVYWYQQGPGQDPQFLISFYEKMQSDKGSIPDRFSAQQFSDYHSELNMSSLELGDSALYFCASSGGLKSNQETQYFGPGTRLLVL.

The CDR3 loop reads CASSQAQSYEQYF. The CDR3 coding sequence is TGCGCCAGCAGCCAAGCCCAATCCTACGAGCAGTACTTC. The chain employs TRBV4-1 and TRBJ2-7; D gene ambiguous. This CDR3 contains 13 residues. V was clipped by 1 base and J by 1 base, with 5 bases between them. Germline V gives CDR1 MGHRA, CDR2 YSYEKL.

V usage is TRBV30 and J usage is TRBJ2-3; 8 bases align to TRBD2. V shed 0 bases and J 11 bases; nucleotides not matched to a gene: 7. This CDR3 is 13 amino acids long. Per germline, CDR1 GTSNPN and CDR2 SVGIG (reference sequence). CDR3 loop: CAWSVQGGGRQYF. In DNA, the CDR3 is TGTGCCTGGAGTGTACAAGGCGGGGGGAGGCAGTATTTT.

The chain recombines TRBV6-2 or TRBV6-3 with TRBJ1-2; no clear D. The CDR3 extends over 15 amino acids. Germline V lookup: CDR1 MNHEY, CDR2 SVGEGT. V lost 2 bases, J lost 6 bases, and 16 bases lay in between. The CDR3 nucleotides read TGTGCCAGCAGTTACAATAGCGCTGCGCGCGATGGCTACACCTTC. Residues: CASSYNSAARDGYTF.

The V call is TRBV14, the J call TRBJ2-7; 11 bases agree with TRBD1. Germline lookup yields CDR1 SGHDN and CDR2 FVKESK. The CDR3 runs to 16 residues. Trimming cost V 2 bases and J 2 bases; bases outside gene matches: 5. The CDR3 loop reads CASSQRGQGEPYEQYF. CDR3 sequence (DNA): TGTGCCAGCAGCCAACGGGGACAGGGGGAGCCCTACGAGCAGTACTTC.